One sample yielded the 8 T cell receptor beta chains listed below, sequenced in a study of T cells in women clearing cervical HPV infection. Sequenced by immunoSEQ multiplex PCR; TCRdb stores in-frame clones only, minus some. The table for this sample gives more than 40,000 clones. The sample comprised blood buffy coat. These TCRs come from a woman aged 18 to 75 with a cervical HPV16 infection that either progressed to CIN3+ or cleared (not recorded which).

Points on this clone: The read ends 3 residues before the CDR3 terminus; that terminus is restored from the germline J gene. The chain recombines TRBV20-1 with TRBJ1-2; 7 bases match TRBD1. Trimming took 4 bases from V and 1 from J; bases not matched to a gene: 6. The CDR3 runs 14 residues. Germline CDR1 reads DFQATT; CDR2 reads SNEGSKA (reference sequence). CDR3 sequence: CSATGDSINYGYTF. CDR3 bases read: TGCAGTGCTACCGGGGACAGTATTAACTATGGC.

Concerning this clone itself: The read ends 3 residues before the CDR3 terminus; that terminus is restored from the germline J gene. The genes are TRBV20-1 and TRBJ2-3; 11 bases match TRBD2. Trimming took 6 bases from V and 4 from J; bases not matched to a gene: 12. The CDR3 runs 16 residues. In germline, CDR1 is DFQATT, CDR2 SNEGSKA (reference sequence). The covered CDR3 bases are TGCAGTGCCGACCTCCAACTAGCGGGAGTAGCAGATACG. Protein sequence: CSADLQLAGVADT. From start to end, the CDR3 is CSADLQLAGVADTQYF.

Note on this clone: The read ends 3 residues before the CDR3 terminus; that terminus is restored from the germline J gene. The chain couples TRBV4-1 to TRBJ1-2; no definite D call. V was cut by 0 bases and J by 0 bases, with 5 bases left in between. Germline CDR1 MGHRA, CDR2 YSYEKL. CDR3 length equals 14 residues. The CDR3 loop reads CASSQDRANYGYTF. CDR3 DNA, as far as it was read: TGCGCCAGCAGCCAAGACAGAGCTAACTATGGC.

CDR3 DNA, as far as it was read: TGTGCCAGCAGCTTAACAGAGGCAGCCTACGAG. Amino acids: CASSLTEAAYE. The complete CDR3 protein is CASSLTEAAYEQYF. The chain combines TRBV7-8 with TRBJ2-7, with D uncertain. The read ends 3 residues before the CDR3 terminus; that terminus is restored from the germline J gene. V lost 2 bases and J lost 2, with 10 bases in between. This CDR3 has 14 residues. Germline CDR1 SGHVS, CDR2 FQNEAQ.

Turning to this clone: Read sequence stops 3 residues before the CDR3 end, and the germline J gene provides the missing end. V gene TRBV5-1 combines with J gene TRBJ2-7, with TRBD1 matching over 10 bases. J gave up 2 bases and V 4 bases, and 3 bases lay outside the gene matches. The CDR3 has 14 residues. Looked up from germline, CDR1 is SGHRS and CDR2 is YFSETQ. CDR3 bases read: TGCGCCAGCAGCATAGGGACAGGGGCCTACGAG. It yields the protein CASSIGTGAYE. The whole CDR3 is CASSIGTGAYEQYF.

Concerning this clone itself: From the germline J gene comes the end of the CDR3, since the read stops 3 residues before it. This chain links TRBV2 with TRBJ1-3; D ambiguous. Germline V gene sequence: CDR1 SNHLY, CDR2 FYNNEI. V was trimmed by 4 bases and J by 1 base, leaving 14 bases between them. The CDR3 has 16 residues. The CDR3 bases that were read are TGTGCCAGCAGTGGAGGAGCCCTCGGGTCTGGAAACACC. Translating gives CASSGGALGSGNT. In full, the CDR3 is CASSGGALGSGNTIYF.

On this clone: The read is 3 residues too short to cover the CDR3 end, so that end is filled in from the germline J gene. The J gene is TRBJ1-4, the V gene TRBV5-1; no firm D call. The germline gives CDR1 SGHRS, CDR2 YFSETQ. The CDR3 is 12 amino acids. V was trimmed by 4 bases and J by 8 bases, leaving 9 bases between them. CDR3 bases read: TGCGCCAGCAGCAACAGTAAGGAAAAA. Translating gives CASSNSKEK. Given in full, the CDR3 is CASSNSKEKLFF.

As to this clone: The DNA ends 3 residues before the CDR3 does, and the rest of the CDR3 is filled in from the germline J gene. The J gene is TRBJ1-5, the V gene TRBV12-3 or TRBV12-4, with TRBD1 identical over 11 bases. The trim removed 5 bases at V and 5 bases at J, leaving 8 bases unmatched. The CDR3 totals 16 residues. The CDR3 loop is CASSPGTGGIDQPQHF. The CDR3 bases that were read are TGTGCCAGCAGTCCCGGGACAGGGGGTATCGATCAGCCC.